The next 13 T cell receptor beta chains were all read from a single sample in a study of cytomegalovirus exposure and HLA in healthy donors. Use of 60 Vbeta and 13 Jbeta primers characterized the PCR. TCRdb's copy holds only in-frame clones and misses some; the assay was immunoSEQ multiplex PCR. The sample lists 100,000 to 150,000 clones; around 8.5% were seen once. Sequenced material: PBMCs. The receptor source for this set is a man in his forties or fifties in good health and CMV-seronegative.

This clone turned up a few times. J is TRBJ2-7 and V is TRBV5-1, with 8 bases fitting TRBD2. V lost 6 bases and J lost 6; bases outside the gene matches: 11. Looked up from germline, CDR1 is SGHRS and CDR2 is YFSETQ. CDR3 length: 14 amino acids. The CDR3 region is CASTSTGTRGEQYF. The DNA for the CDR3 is TGCGCCAGCACCTCCACCGGGACTAGAGGCGAGCAGTACTTC.

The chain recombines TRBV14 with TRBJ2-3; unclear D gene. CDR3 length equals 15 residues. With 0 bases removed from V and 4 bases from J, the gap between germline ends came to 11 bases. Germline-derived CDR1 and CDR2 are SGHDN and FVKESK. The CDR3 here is CASSQDSQRSDTQYF. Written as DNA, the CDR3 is TGTGCCAGCAGCCAAGATTCTCAGCGCTCAGATACGCAGTATTTT.

The CDR3 nucleotides read TGCGCCAGCAGCCAAAATTTACACGGCAGGGGGCCTGAAAAACTGTTTTTT. Translating gives CASSQNLHGRGPEKLFF. This sequence joins TRBV4-1 and TRBJ1-4, with 8 bases matching TRBD1. CDR1 is MGHRA, CDR2 YSYEKL, per germline. The CDR3 sequence is 17 residues long. Trimming cost V 2 bases and J 7 bases; bases outside gene matches: 12.

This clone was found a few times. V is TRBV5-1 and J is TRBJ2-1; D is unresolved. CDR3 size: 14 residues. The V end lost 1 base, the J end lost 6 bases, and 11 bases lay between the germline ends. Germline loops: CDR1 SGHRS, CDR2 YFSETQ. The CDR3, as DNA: TGCGCCAGCAGCTTGTTGGGCGACCTCAATGAGCAGTTCTTC. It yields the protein CASSLLGDLNEQFF.

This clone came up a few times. The CDR3 region is CASRVTVHQPQHF. The CDR3 coding sequence is TGTGCCAGCAGGGTGACAGTCCATCAGCCCCAGCATTTT. V is TRBV28 and J is TRBJ1-5, with a tentative D call TRBD1 (5 bases). Germline V gene lookup returns CDR1 MDHEN and CDR2 SYDVKM. V was cut by 6 bases and J by 5 bases, with 11 bases left in between. This CDR3 is built from 13 residues. The full variable domain, completed using reference TRBV28 and TRBJ1-5, is DVKVTQSSRYLVKRTGEKVFLECVQDMDHENMFWYRQDPGLGLRLIYFSYDVKMKEKGDIPEGYSVSREKKERFSLILESASTNQTSMYLCASRVTVHQPQHFGDGTRLSIL.

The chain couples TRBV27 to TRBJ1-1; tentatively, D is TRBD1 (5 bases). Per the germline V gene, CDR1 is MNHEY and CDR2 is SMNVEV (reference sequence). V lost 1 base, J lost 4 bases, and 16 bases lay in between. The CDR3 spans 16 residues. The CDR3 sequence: CASSLFFGGGGTEAFF. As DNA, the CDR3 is TGTGCCAGCAGTTTATTTTTCGGCGGGGGAGGCACTGAAGCTTTCTTT.

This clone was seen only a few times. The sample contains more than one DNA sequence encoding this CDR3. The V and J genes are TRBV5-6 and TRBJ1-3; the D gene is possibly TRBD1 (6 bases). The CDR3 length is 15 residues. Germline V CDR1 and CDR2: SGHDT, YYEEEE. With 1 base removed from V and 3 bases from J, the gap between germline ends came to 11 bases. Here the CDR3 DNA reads TGTGCCAGCAGCTTGTGGGCAGGGGTTGGAAACACCATATATTTT. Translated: CASSLWAGVGNTIYF.

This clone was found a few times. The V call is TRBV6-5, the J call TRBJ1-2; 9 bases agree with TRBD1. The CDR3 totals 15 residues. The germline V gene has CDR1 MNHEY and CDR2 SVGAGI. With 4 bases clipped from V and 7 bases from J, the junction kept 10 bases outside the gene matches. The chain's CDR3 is CASSWAYRGQGGYTF. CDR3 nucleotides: TGTGCCAGCAGTTGGGCCTACAGGGGGCAGGGTGGCTACACCTTC.

Here the CDR3 reads CAIRRTDNEQFF. CDR3 sequence (DNA): TGTGCCATCAGAAGGACAGACAATGAGCAGTTCTTC. The genes are TRBV10-3 and TRBJ2-1; the D gene is possibly TRBD1 (6 bases). CDR1 and CDR2 from the germline V gene are ENHRY and SYGVKD. V was clipped by 6 bases and J by 5 bases, with 8 bases between them. The CDR3 runs to 12 residues.

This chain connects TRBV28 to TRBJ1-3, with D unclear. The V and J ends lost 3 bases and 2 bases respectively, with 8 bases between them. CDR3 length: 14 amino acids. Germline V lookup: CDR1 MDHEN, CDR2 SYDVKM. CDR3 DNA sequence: TGTGCCAGCAGTTTTTCGCGGACTGGAAACACCATATATTTT. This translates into CASSFSRTGNTIYF. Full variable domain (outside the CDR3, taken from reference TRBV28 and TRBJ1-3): DVKVTQSSRYLVKRTGEKVFLECVQDMDHENMFWYRQDPGLGLRLIYFSYDVKMKEKGDIPEGYSVSREKKERFSLILESASTNQTSMYLCASSFSRTGNTIYFGEGSWLTVV.

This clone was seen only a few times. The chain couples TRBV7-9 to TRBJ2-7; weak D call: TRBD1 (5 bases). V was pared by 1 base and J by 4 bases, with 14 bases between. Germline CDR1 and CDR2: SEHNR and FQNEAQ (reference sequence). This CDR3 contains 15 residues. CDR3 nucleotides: TGTGCCAGCAGCTTAGGTCAGGGAAGGTATTACGAGCAGTACTTC. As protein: CASSLGQGRYYEQYF.

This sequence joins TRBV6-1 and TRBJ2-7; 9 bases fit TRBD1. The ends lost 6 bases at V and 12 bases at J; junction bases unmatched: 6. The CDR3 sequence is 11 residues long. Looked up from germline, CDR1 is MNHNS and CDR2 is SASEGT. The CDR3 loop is CASRQGQGSYF. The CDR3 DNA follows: TGTGCCAGCAGACAGGGACAGGGCTCGTACTTC.

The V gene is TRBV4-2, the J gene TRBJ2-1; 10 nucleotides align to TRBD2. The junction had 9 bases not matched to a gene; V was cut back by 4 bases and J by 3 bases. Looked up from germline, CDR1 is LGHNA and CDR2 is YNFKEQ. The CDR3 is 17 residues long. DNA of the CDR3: TGTGCCAGCAGCCCCCATTTAATAGCGGGGGGCTACAATGAGCAGTTCTTC. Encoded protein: CASSPHLIAGGYNEQFF.